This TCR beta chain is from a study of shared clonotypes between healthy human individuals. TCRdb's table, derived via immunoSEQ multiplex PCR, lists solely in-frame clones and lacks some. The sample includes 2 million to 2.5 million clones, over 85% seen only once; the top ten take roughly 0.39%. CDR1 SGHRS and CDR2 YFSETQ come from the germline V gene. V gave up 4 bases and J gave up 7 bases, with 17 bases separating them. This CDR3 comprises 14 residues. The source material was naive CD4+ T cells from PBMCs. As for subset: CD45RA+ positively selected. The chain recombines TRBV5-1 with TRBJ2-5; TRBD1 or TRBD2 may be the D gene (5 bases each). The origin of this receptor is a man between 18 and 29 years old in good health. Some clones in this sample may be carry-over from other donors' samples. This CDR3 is CASSGGPQPGTQYF. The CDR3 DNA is TGCGCCAGCAGCGGGGGACCGCAGCCCGGGACCCAGTACTTC. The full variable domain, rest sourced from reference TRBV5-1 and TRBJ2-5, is KAGVTQTPRYLIKTRGQQVTLSCSPISGHRSVSWYQQTPGQGLQFLFEYFSETQRNKGNFPGRFSGRQFSNSRSEMNVSTLELGDSALYLCASSGGPQPGTQYFGPGTRLLVL.